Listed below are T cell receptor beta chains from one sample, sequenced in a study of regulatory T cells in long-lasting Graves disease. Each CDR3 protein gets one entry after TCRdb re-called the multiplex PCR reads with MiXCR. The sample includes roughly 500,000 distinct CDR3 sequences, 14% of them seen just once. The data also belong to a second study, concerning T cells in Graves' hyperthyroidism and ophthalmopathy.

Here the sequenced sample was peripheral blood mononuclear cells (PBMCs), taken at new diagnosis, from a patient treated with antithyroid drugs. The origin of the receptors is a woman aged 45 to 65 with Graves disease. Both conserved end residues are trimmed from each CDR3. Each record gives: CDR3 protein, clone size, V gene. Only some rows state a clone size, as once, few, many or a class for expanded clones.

ASSLGTPDFVKQY many TRBV7-2
ASSPTLSSNEQY . TRBV6-2/TRBV6-3
ASSLTGLEQETQY . TRBV7-6
ASSYKLAGGTNEQF many TRBV6-9
ASRSTPGDEQF many TRBV28
ASSLSGLAEQETQY many TRBV28
ASSGPSGSSTDTQY . TRBV19
AITPGQGLGGGEQF many TRBV10-3
ASSQDNPRTGANVLT many TRBV6-2/TRBV6-3
ASSYPRLAGQETQY many TRBV6-2/TRBV6-3
ASSSRRSAKNIQY few TRBV7-2
ASSPLSGRFNTDTQY few TRBV18
AWGVGLTSTDTQY . TRBV30
ASSGVGSSTGELF many TRBV2
AWDVTSGANVLT many TRBV30
ASSTGTTNTGELF many TRBV5-1
ASSHRDRGDIQY . TRBV3-1
ASSLAADSAAF few TRBV5-5
ASSSGTAMNTEAF few TRBV28
ASTRDFRDTQY few TRBV10-2
ASEGAGAGELF . TRBV3-1
ASSPYPVTSPLH many TRBV18
ASSRPRSSSYNEQF many TRBV3-1
ASSPYGLAGGPFLNEQF many TRBV27
SVVVFSGYNEQF many TRBV29-1
AISGRQGGETQY many TRBV10-3
ASSPRVAAGLTSNTGELF . TRBV7-2
ASSWGGTGDEKLF many TRBV28
ASSHTVNTEAF many TRBV5-6
ASKQGQGFPNEKLF . TRBV28
ASSSPPQGAAGELF many TRBV28
ASSLTGYSTDTQY . TRBV5-1
ASSSQGQETQY many TRBV12-3/TRBV12-4
ASSATSATDTQY . TRBV28
ASSYRDRGYEQY many TRBV5-1
STNAPVGMETQY . TRBV20-1
ASSVLLSGSTTDTQY many TRBV6-1
ASSYSIQPQH many TRBV6-5
AWSVSYTQY many TRBV30
ASRGQGGNSYEQY many TRBV2
ASSPGEGTYNEQF many TRBV6-1
SARVVGLAGYEAGELF few TRBV20-1
ASSSNRGPTDTQY many TRBV12-3/TRBV12-4